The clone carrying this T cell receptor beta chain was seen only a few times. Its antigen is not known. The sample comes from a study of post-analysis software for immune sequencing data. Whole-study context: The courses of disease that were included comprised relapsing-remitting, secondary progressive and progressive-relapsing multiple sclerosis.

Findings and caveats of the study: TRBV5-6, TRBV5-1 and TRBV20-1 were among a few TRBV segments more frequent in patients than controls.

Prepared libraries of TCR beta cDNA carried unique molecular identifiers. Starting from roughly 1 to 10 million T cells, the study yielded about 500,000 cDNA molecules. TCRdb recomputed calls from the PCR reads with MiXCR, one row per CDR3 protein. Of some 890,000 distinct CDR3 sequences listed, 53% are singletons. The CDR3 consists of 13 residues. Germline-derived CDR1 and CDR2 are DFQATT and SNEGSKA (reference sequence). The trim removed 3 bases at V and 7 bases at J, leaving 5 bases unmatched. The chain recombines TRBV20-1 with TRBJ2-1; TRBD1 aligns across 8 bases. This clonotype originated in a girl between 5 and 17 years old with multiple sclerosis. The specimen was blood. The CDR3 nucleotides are TGCAGTGCTAGGGACAGGGCTGGGAATGAGCAGTTCTTC. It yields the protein CSARDRAGNEQFF.